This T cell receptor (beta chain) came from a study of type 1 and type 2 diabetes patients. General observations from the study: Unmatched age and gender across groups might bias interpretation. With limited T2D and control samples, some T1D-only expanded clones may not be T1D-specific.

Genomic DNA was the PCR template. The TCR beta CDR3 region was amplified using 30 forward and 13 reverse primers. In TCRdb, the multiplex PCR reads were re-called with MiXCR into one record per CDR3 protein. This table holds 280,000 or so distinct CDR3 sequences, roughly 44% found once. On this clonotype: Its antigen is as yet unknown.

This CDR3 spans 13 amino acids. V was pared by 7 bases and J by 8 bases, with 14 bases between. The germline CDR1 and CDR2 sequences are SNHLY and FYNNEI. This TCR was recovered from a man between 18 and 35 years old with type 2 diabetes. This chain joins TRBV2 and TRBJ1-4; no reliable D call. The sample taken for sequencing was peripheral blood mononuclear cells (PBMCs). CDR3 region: CASTNNLGEKLFF. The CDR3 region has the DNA TGTGCCAGCACCAATAACTTGGGGGAAAAACTGTTTTTT.